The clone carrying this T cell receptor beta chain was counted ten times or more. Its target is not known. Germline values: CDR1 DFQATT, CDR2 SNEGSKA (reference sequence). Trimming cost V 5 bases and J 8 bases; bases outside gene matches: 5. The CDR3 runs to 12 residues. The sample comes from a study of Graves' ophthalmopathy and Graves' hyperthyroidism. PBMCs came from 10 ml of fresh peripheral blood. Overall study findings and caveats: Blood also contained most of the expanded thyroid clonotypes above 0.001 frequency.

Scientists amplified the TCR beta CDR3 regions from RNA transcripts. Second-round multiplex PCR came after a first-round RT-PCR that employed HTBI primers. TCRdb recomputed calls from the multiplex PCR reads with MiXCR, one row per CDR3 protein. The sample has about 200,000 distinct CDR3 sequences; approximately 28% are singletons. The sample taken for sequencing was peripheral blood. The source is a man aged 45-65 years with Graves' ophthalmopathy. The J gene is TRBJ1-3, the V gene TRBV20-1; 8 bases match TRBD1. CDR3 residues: CSAQLTGDTIYF. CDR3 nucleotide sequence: TGCAGTGCTCAACTGACAGGGGACACCATATATTTT.